Following are 16 T cell receptor beta chains from one sample sequenced in a study of blood T cell repertoires in COVID-19. Measured with immunoSEQ multiplex PCR; TCRdb has only the in-frame clones, and not every one. The sample contains fewer than 200,000 clones, 84% of which appear only once. Sequencing was done on a sample of peripheral blood. The receptors originated from a man aged 35 to 55 who had recovered from COVID-19.

The chain employs TRBV11-2 and TRBJ2-6, with D possibly TRBD2 on 5 matching bases. V was clipped by 6 bases and J by 0 bases, with 12 bases between them. The CDR3 is 16 amino acids. Germline lookup yields CDR1 SGHAT and CDR2 FQNNGV. As DNA, the CDR3 is TGTGCCAGCAGACTAGGACGGACCTCTGGGGCCAACGTCCTGACTTTC. Amino acids: CASRLGRTSGANVLTF.

Only one count was recorded for this clone. CDR3 DNA sequence: TGTGCCAGCAGCTTAGGAGGTTCCTCTGGAAACACCATATATTTT. Translation gives CASSLGGSSGNTIYF. The chain recombines TRBV7-2 with TRBJ1-3, with D unclear. Germline CDR1 SGHTA, CDR2 FQGNSA. The ends were cut back, 1 base at V and 0 bases at J, with 7 bases in the middle. The CDR3 consists of 15 residues.

The sample holds one count of this clone. The rearrangement joins TRBV7-9 to TRBJ2-2; D perhaps matches TRBD2 (6 bases). The CDR3 is 17 amino acids. Looked up from germline, CDR1 is SEHNR and CDR2 is FQNEAQ (reference sequence). The V gene lost 0 bases and the J gene lost 0 bases, with 11 bases spanning the gap. The CDR3 loop is CASSLARDLTNTGELFF. The CDR3, as DNA: TGTGCCAGCAGCTTAGCGCGGGACCTTACGAACACCGGGGAGCTGTTTTTT.

This clone has only one observation. The CDR3 DNA follows: TGTGCCAGCAGTGACTCAGAGGGATGTCCCTCAACGGGAGAGACCCAGTACTTC. This sequence encodes CASSDSEGCPSTGETQYF. The chain employs TRBV6-4 and TRBJ2-5; TRBD2 might be the D (5 bases). Per the germline V gene, CDR1 is MRHNA and CDR2 is SNTAGT. Trimming pared 0 bases from V and 4 bases from J, leaving 21 bases between. CDR3 length: 18 residues.

The CDR3 sequence: CASSPDTGGDYGYTF. Written as DNA, the CDR3 is TGTGCCAGCAGCCCGGATACAGGGGGAGACTATGGCTACACCTTC. V is TRBV3-1 (or the pseudogene TRBV3-2) and J is TRBJ1-2; 8 bases fit TRBD1. Germline trimming cut 4 bases from V and 3 bases from J; bases unmatched to any gene: 7. The germline V gene encodes CDR1 LGHDT and CDR2 YNNKEL (reference sequence). The CDR3 runs to 15 residues.

The gene calls are TRBV7-3 and TRBJ2-1, with D perhaps matching TRBD1 (5 bases). V was pared by 2 bases and J by 3 bases, with 14 bases between. The CDR3 has 16 amino acids. CDR1 is SGHTA and CDR2 is FQGTGA in the germline V gene. The CDR3 nucleotides read TGTGCCAGCAGCTTAGTAAGGACAAACTACTACAATGAGCAGTTCTTC. It codes for CASSLVRTNYYNEQFF.

The chain's CDR3 is CASSFNRDEQFF. For the CDR3, the DNA is TGTGCCAGCAGCTTCAACCGGGATGAGCAGTTCTTC. The chain uses TRBV13 and TRBJ2-1; D not certain. This CDR3 contains 12 residues. V was cut by 3 bases and J by 8 bases, with 8 bases left in between. Per the germline V gene, CDR1 is PRHDT and CDR2 is FYEKMQ (reference sequence).

The DNA for the CDR3 is TGTGCCAGCACATGGGGGCCGGGAGAGACCCAGTACTTC. Translation: CASTWGPGETQYF. The rearrangement links TRBV6-5 to TRBJ2-5; possible D gene TRBD1, 6 bases. The germline CDR1 and CDR2 sequences are MNHEY and SVGAGI. Trimming left V 7 bases short and J 4 bases short, with 13 bases between. CDR3 length: 13 residues.

This sequence joins TRBV6-1 and TRBJ2-2; 7 bases agree with TRBD1. CDR3 length: 15 amino acids. The germline V gene encodes CDR1 MNHNS and CDR2 SASEGT. The V segment lost 3 bases and the J segment 7 bases; nucleotides outside the gene matches: 8. This CDR3 is CASSDITGQSGELFF. Here the CDR3 DNA reads TGTGCCAGCAGTGACATTACGGGACAGAGCGGGGAGCTGTTTTTT.

The chain combines TRBV7-9 with TRBJ1-6; unclear D gene. V lost 2 bases and J 11 bases, leaving 7 bases between the germline ends. CDR1 and CDR2 from the germline V gene are SEHNR and FQNEAQ (reference sequence). The CDR3 runs 12 residues. The CDR3 spells CASSLWAAPLHF. CDR3 nucleotides: TGTGCCAGCAGCTTATGGGCTGCACCCCTCCACTTT.

This sequence joins TRBV24-1 and TRBJ1-3; TRBD1 is a possible D gene (5 bases). The V end was cut by 6 bases, the J end by 2 bases, with 7 bases between. The CDR3 runs to 13 residues. Looked up from germline, CDR1 is KGHDR and CDR2 is SFDVKD. This chain's CDR3 is CATSPGTGNTIYF. The CDR3 DNA follows: TGTGCCACCAGTCCAGGGACTGGAAACACCATATATTTT.

There are a few counts of this clone. This chain joins TRBV12-3 or TRBV12-4 and TRBJ1-3; D ambiguous. V shed 6 bases and J shed 4 bases, with 7 bases lying between them. The CDR3 contains 12 residues. CDR3 DNA: TGTGCCAGCAGCTATTCAGGAAACACCATATATTTT. Protein sequence: CASSYSGNTIYF.

This chain uses TRBV27 with TRBJ2-3; 9 bases are a match to TRBD1. From germline, CDR1 is MNHEY and CDR2 SMNVEV (reference sequence). With V trimmed by 1 base and J by 3 bases, 11 bases remained unmatched. The CDR3 has 18 residues. The CDR3 is CASSLWTEGQGRTDTQYF. In DNA form, the CDR3 reads TGTGCCAGCAGTTTATGGACCGAGGGACAGGGAAGGACAGATACGCAGTATTTT.

This chain connects TRBV4-3 to TRBJ2-2; 7 bases line up with TRBD2. The length of the CDR3 is 16 residues. V shed 1 base and J 4 bases; nucleotides not matched to a gene: 6. Germline loops: CDR1 LGHNA, CDR2 YSLEER. The chain's CDR3 is CASSQVAGEITGELFF. The DNA for the CDR3 is TGCGCCAGCAGCCAAGTGGCGGGGGAAATCACCGGGGAGCTGTTTTTT.

The CDR3 loop reads CASSLDQGISYEQYF. CDR3 DNA: TGTGCCAGCAGCTTAGATCAGGGAATCTCCTACGAGCAGTACTTC. The rearrangement links TRBV7-6 to TRBJ2-7; the D gene is possibly TRBD1 (5 bases). V lost 1 base, J lost 0 bases, and 10 bases lay in between. The CDR3 is 15 amino acids. CDR1 and CDR2 from the germline V gene are SGHVS and FNYEAQ.

The chain uses TRBV6-5 and TRBJ2-5; TRBD2 agrees at 7 bases. V was pared by 7 bases and J by 5 bases, with 10 bases of the junction left unmatched. The CDR3 length is 14 residues. Per the germline V gene, CDR1 is MNHEY and CDR2 is SVGAGI. CDR3 nucleotides: TGTGCCAGCATCCGACTAGCTGGGGGGGAGACCCAGTACTTC. Translated: CASIRLAGGETQYF.